A single sample is the source of the 10 T cell receptor beta chains below, sequenced in a study of beta chain features in type 1 diabetes (dated by TCRdb to 2016 to 2019). Library prep was done by the immunoSEQ multiplex PCR assay. All of the isolated RNA was reverse transcribed with the High Capacity cDNA Reverse Transcription Kit, so expressed TCRB transcripts were sequenced. In its TCRdb copy, this immuneACCESS table keeps in-frame sequences only and misses some clones. Where compared with another copy, unresolved V genes explain less than half of these, and the others have no known cause. The sample yields 390,000 or so clones; around 14% were counted once. The ten largest clones add up to approximately 0.035% of the sample. Specimen: naive CD4+ T cells from blood. The meaning of the sample's cell subset or site label: true naive CD4+ T cells. The receptors come from a young man in good health.

This clone has at least ten counts. The rearrangement joins TRBV29-1 to TRBJ2-1; 10 bases are a match to TRBD2. Germline V CDR1 and CDR2: SQVTM, ANQGSEA. The CDR3 has 12 residues. J gave up 8 bases and V 8 bases, and 6 bases lay outside the gene matches. The DNA of the CDR3 is TGCAGCATTCAGACTAGCGGGTATGAGCAGTTCTTC. This translates into CSIQTSGYEQFF.

The chain joins TRBV25-1 to TRBJ1-1; D gene unclear. The germline V and J ends were trimmed by 1 base and 4 bases, with 16 bases remaining between them. Germline V gene data show CDR1 as MGHDK and CDR2 as SYGVNS. CDR3 length equals 16 residues. Here the CDR3 reads CASSEFSGTWGTEAFF. As DNA, the CDR3 is TGTGCCAGCAGTGAATTTTCTGGCACCTGGGGCACTGAAGCTTTCTTT.

The CDR3 DNA reads TGTGCCAGCAGTCGAGCAGGGGTTCAAGAGACCCAGTACTTC. Protein: CASSRAGVQETQYF. The J gene is TRBJ2-5, the V gene TRBV2; TRBD1 is a possible D gene (6 bases). Germline CDR1 and CDR2: SNHLY and FYNNEI. V was pared by 5 bases and J by 2 bases, with 12 bases between. CDR3 size: 14 residues.

J is TRBJ2-3 and V is TRBV2, with D unresolved. The CDR3 loop spans 13 amino acids. Trimming took 7 bases from V and 6 from J, leaving 14 bases between them. Per germline, CDR1 SNHLY and CDR2 FYNNEI. The CDR3 loop is CASMGSSIDTQYF. The CDR3 DNA sequence: TGTGCCAGCATGGGGTCCAGTATTGATACGCAGTATTTT.

The chain is built from TRBV6-6 and TRBJ2-3; the match to TRBD2 covers 8 bases. CDR1 MNHNY and CDR2 SVGAGI come from the germline V gene (reference sequence). The CDR3 loop spans 13 amino acids. The V segment lost 10 bases and the J segment 2 bases; nucleotides outside the gene matches: 5. Here the CDR3 DNA reads TGTGCCACCGGGGGACTAGTCACAGATACGCAGTATTTT. Translated, it gives CATGGLVTDTQYF.

This clone was detected a few times. This CDR3 is also generated by other DNA sequences in the sample. J is TRBJ2-1 and V is TRBV4-3; perhaps TRBD2 as D (5 bases). CDR3 length: 13 amino acids. Trimming pared 0 bases from V and 7 bases from J, leaving 7 bases between. Germline loops: CDR1 LGHNA, CDR2 YSLEER. This CDR3 is CASSQDPGNEQFF. In DNA form, the CDR3 reads TGCGCCAGCAGCCAAGACCCGGGGAATGAGCAGTTCTTC.

In its sample, this clone was seen a few times. The CDR3: CASSLADRGSGNTIYF. CDR3 in DNA: TGTGCCAGCAGCTTAGCAGACAGGGGGTCTGGAAACACCATATATTTT. The V call is TRBV7-6, the J call TRBJ1-3; 9 bases fit TRBD1. Losses at the gene ends were 0 bases for V and 1 base for J; bases not matched to a gene: 1. Germline CDR1 and CDR2: SGHVS and FNYEAQ. This CDR3 comprises 16 residues.

In this sample, this clone turned up a few times. The chain couples TRBV7-9 to TRBJ1-2; no clear D. This CDR3 region has 14 residues. The germline CDR1 and CDR2 sequences are SEHNR and FQNEAQ (reference sequence). The ends were cut back, 2 bases at V and 0 bases at J, with 7 bases in the middle. CDR3 loop: CASSLQGSNYGYTF. The CDR3 DNA is TGTGCCAGCAGCTTACAAGGGTCTAACTATGGCTACACCTTC.

The gene calls are TRBV9 and TRBJ2-1; D is perhaps TRBD2 (6 bases). Trimming removed 0 bases at V and 5 bases at J, with 15 bases between. Germline CDR1 reads SGDLS; CDR2 reads YYNGEE. This CDR3 is built from 16 residues. This chain's CDR3 is CASSVGQRVHDNEQFF. Here the CDR3 DNA reads TGTGCCAGCAGCGTAGGTCAGCGGGTACACGACAATGAGCAGTTCTTC.

The rearrangement links TRBV7-9 to TRBJ2-7; TRBD1 or TRBD2 may be the D gene (5 bases each). V gave up 7 bases and J gave up 4 bases, with 14 bases separating them. The CDR3 spans 13 residues. The germline V gene encodes CDR1 SEHNR and CDR2 FQNEAQ (reference sequence). CDR3 residues: CASTGAGRYEQYV. The CDR3 nucleotides are TGTGCCAGCACCGGGGCCGGGCGGTACGAGCAGTACGTC.